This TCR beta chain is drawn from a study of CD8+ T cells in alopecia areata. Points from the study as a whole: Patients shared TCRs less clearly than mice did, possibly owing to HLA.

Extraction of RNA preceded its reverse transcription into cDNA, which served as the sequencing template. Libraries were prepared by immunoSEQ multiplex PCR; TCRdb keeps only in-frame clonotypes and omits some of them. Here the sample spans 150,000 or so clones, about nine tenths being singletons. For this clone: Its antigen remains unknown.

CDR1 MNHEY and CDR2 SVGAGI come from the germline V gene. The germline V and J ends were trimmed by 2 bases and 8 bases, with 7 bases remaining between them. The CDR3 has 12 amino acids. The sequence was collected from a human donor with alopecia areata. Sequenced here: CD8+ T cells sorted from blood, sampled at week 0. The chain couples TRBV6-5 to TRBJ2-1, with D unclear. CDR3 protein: CASSYPQDEQFF. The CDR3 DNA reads TGTGCCAGCAGTTACCCGCAGGATGAGCAGTTCTTC.